The rows below give T cell receptor beta chains drawn from one sample of a study of blood T cell repertoires in COVID-19. Assay used: immunoSEQ multiplex PCR; TCRdb lists only in-frame clones, some missing. This table holds about 210,000 clones, 84% found once. Sample: peripheral blood. The receptors come from a woman in her 50s with active or convalescent COVID-19. Each CDR3 is given with its conserved first and last residue. The D gene is left open where the match is weak. Clone size is not always given. Where it is, it says once, few, many or a class for expanded clones.

j_call	v_call	d_call	clone_size	cdr3_aa	cdr3_nt
TRBJ2-6	TRBV30	TRBD1	-	CAWSLGQAGANVLTF	TGTGCCTGGAGCCTGGGACAGGCTGGGGCCAACGTCCTGACTTTC
TRBJ1-2	TRBV14	-	-	CASSHSGVLLRGYTF	TGTGCCAGCAGCCACTCGGGGGTCTTGTTGCGGGGCTACACCTTC
TRBJ1-2	TRBV9	TRBD1	-	CASSAQTGTGAGYTF	TGTGCCAGCAGCGCCCAGACCGGGACAGGGGCTGGCTACACCTTC
TRBJ2-7	TRBV28	-	-	CASSLASVFTYEQYF	TGTGCCAGCAGTTTAGCTAGCGTGTTCACCTACGAGCAGTACTTC
TRBJ2-6	TRBV6-1	-	-	CASSERGAGANVLTF	TGTGCCAGCAGTGAAAGAGGTGCTGGGGCCAACGTCCTGACTTTC
TRBJ1-1	TRBV6-5	TRBD1	-	CASPRTGGTEAFF	TGTGCCAGCCCCCGGACAGGGGGCACTGAAGCTTTCTTT
TRBJ1-6	TRBV5-6	-	-	CASSVGQVYNSPLHF	TGTGCCAGCAGCGTGGGGCAGGTGTATAATTCACCCCTCCACTTT
TRBJ2-3	TRBV12-3/TRBV12-4	-	-	CASSAGTDTQYF	TGTGCCAGCAGCGCGGGAACAGATACGCAGTATTTT
TRBJ2-2	TRBV7-9	TRBD1	-	CASSLSNQGAGELFF	TGTGCCAGCAGCTTATCCAATCAGGGGGCCGGGGAGCTGTTTTTT
TRBJ1-2	TRBV5-8	TRBD1	-	CASRQTGFYGYTF	TGTGCCAGCAGGCAGACAGGGTTCTATGGCTACACCTTC
TRBJ1-1	TRBV6-1	TRBD1	-	CASSESGTGSEAFF	TGTGCCAGCAGTGAATCAGGGACAGGGTCTGAAGCTTTCTTT
TRBJ2-1	TRBV4-1	-	-	CASSQEGSLVPEQFF	TGCGCCAGCAGCCAAGAAGGCTCACTAGTCCCTGAGCAGTTCTTC
TRBJ1-2	TRBV5-6	TRBD1	-	CASRNRGYGYTF	TGTGCCAGCAGAAACAGGGGCTATGGCTACACCTTC
TRBJ2-1	TRBV6-5	TRBD2	-	CASSYSAGVYNEQFF	TGTGCCAGCAGTTACTCGGCGGGAGTCTACAATGAGCAGTTCTTC
TRBJ2-7	TRBV28	-	many	CASRGRAYEQYF	TGTGCCAGCAGGGGCAGAGCCTACGAGCAGTACTTC
TRBJ1-2	TRBV12-5	TRBD1	-	CASGTRQGRTLYGYTF	TGTGCTAGTGGTACTCGACAGGGACGGACCCTTTATGGCTACACCTTC
TRBJ2-1	TRBV27	TRBD1	-	CASRERTGTYNEQFF	TGTGCCAGCAGGGAAAGGACAGGCACCTACAATGAGCAGTTCTTC
TRBJ2-7	TRBV3-1/TRBV3-2	TRBD2	-	CASSPRRGTSYEQYF	TGTGCCAGCAGCCCACGGCGGGGGACCTCCTACGAGCAGTACTTC
TRBJ2-3	TRBV19	TRBD2	-	CASNQRDPGTDTQYF	TGTGCCAGTAACCAGCGGGACCCAGGCACAGATACGCAGTATTTT
TRBJ2-2	TRBV2	-	-	CASRRGTGELFF	TGTGCCAGCAGGAGGGGGACCGGGGAGCTGTTTTTT
TRBJ2-1	TRBV7-3	-	few	CASSLRQGYYNEQFF	TGTGCCAGCAGCTTAAGGCAGGGATACTACAATGAGCAGTTCTTC
TRBJ2-3	TRBV19	TRBD2	-	CASSIRTSGPPRDTQYF	TGTGCCAGTAGTATCCGGACTAGCGGCCCCCCGCGGGATACGCAGTATTTT
TRBJ2-1	TRBV7-2	-	-	CASSLGLVYNEQFF	TGTGCCAGCAGCTTAGGACTAGTCTACAATGAGCAGTTCTTC
TRBJ2-5	TRBV15	-	-	CATSVSLQETQYF	TGTGCCACCAGCGTTTCTCTTCAAGAGACCCAGTACTTC
TRBJ1-1	TRBV3-1/TRBV3-2	-	-	CASSQVTGNTEAFF	TGTGCCAGCAGCCAAGTAACGGGGAACACTGAAGCTTTCTTT
TRBJ2-4	TRBV9	-	-	CASSSWGENIQYF	TGTGCCAGCAGCTCCTGGGGGGAGAACATTCAGTACTTC
TRBJ2-5	TRBV7-6	-	-	CASSLSGETQYF	TGTGCCAGCAGCTTAAGCGGCGAGACCCAGTACTTC
TRBJ1-2	TRBV19	TRBD1	-	CASSMGPGQLTYGYTF	TGTGCCAGTAGTATGGGACCGGGACAGCTGACCTATGGCTACACCTTC
TRBJ2-1	TRBV29-1	TRBD1	-	CSVAARGTGGSGTPREQFF	TGCAGCGTCGCGGCTCGTGGGACAGGGGGCTCCGGGACTCCCAGAGAGCAGTTCTTC
TRBJ2-7	TRBV19	-	-	CASSIAQGYYEQYF	TGTGCCAGTAGTATAGCCCAGGGGTACTACGAGCAGTACTTC
TRBJ1-4	TRBV6-5	TRBD1	-	CASRPLDRAGLFF	TGTGCCAGCAGGCCCCTCGACAGGGCGGGACTGTTTTTT
TRBJ1-1	TRBV5-1	-	-	CASSAGMNTEAFF	TGCGCCAGCAGCGCGGGAATGAACACTGAAGCTTTCTTT
TRBJ2-1	TRBV5-1	TRBD2	-	CASSSGLAGGPRDEQFF	TGCGCCAGCAGCTCCGGACTAGCGGGAGGGCCTAGGGATGAGCAGTTCTTC
TRBJ1-1	TRBV11-2	TRBD1	-	CASSPGTADTEAFF	TGTGCCAGCAGCCCGGGGACAGCGGACACTGAAGCTTTCTTT
TRBJ2-5	TRBV5-4	-	-	CASSLELAGETQYF	TGTGCCAGCAGCTTGGAGTTGGCGGGAGAGACCCAGTACTTC
TRBJ2-2	TRBV6-4	TRBD1	once	CASKKTGDTGELFF	TGTGCCAGCAAAAAAACAGGGGACACCGGGGAGCTGTTTTTT
TRBJ1-2	TRBV7-9	TRBD1	-	CASSLTDREVVGGYTF	TGTGCCAGCAGCTTAACCGACAGGGAGGTTGTAGGGGGCTACACCTTC
TRBJ2-1	TRBV19	TRBD2	-	CASSSEAGVTYNEQFF	TGTGCCAGTAGTTCGGAAGCGGGAGTTACCTACAATGAGCAGTTCTTC
TRBJ2-1	TRBV18	TRBD1	-	CASSPSGTGRGNEQFF	TGTGCCAGCTCACCTTCGGGGACAGGCCGGGGCAATGAGCAGTTCTTC
TRBJ2-1	TRBV19	-	-	CASRVSFYNEQFF	TGTGCCAGTCGGGTATCCTTCTACAATGAGCAGTTCTTC
TRBJ1-1	TRBV5-1	-	few	CASSLGADGRTRLNTEAFF	TGCGCCAGCAGCTTGGGGGCTGACGGGAGGACAAGGTTGAACACTGAAGCTTTCTTT
TRBJ1-1	TRBV6-6	TRBD1	-	CASSYSVQGQSEAFF	TGTGCCAGCAGTTACTCGGTACAGGGGCAGTCTGAAGCTTTCTTT
TRBJ2-1	TRBV4-1	TRBD2	-	CASSQDPSGTSGMGEQFF	TGCGCCAGCAGCCAAGACCCCTCCGGGACTAGCGGGATGGGGGAGCAGTTCTTC
TRBJ1-5	TRBV28	TRBD1	-	CASSPPATGGRQPQHF	TGTGCCAGCAGTCCCCCGGCGACAGGGGGCCGGCAGCCCCAGCATTTT
TRBJ1-5	TRBV28	-	-	CASGSLGGNQPQHF	TGTGCCAGCGGGTCCCTTGGGGGGAATCAGCCCCAGCATTTT